The TCR beta chain under discussion was sequenced for a study of shared clonotypes between healthy human individuals. The junction had 3 bases not matched to a gene; V was cut back by 0 bases and J by 2 bases. The CDR3 is 17 residues long. The germline gives CDR1 MGHRA, CDR2 YSYEKL. Assay: immunoSEQ multiplex PCR; the TCRdb copy retains only in-frame clones and omits some. The sample holds about 490,000 clones, about three quarters seen once. Healthy and HIV-negative, the adult donors had no recent acute infections or vaccinations. Within Nashville, Tennessee resided all donors, each a Caucasian adult.

The sequence was collected from a woman between 35 and 50 years old in good health. Some clones in this sample may be carry-over from other donors' samples. The J gene is TRBJ2-1, the V gene TRBV4-1; 11 positions agree with TRBD2. Sequencing was carried out using PBMCs. The CDR3 sequence: CASSQEGTSGAYNEQFF. CDR3 DNA sequence: TGCGCCAGCAGCCAAGAAGGGACTAGCGGAGCCTACAATGAGCAGTTCTTC.